This entry concerns a single TCR beta chain. Only in-frame clones appear in the TCRdb table, and some are missing; sequencing was by immunoSEQ multiplex PCR. Of thousands of clones detected, approximately 57% appear once; the ten largest clones hold over 15%. The record originates from a study of tissue T cells after allogeneic stem cell transplantation. The ends were cut back, 2 bases at V and 7 bases at J, with 9 bases in the middle. Germline CDR1 and CDR2: SGHVS and FNYEAQ. This CDR3 spans 13 amino acids. V and J are TRBV7-6 and TRBJ1-5; D is perhaps TRBD1 (5 bases). This sequence originates from a female donor aged 60 or older with lung cancer. Sequencing was performed on tissue from the esophagus, taken at autopsy. CDR3 amino acids: CASSLSGSQPQHF. The CDR3 coding sequence is TGTGCCAGCAGCTTATCAGGGAGCCAGCCCCAGCATTTT.